Presented here are 30 T cell receptor beta chains from one specimen sequenced in a study of early T cells in non-severe SARS-CoV-2 infection. TCRdb re-analysed the 5' RACE reads in MiXCR, keeping a single row per CDR3 protein. The sample holds tens of thousands of distinct CDR3 sequences, 6% to 7.5% seen once. Sequencing used whole blood. These receptors were obtained from an adult who was a healthcare worker with PCR-confirmed SARS-CoV-2 infection or an uninfected control (not recorded which).

This clonotype was seen at least ten times. The gene calls are TRBV4-1 and TRBJ1-1; TRBD1 might be the D (5 bases). There are 16 residues in the CDR3. V was trimmed by 0 bases and J by 2 bases, leaving 13 bases between them. Germline CDR1 MGHRA, CDR2 YSYEKL. The CDR3 DNA reads TGCGCCAGCAGCCAAGATTTTCAGGGAACAAACACTGAAGCTTTCTTT. It encodes CASSQDFQGTNTEAFF.

V and J are TRBV5-1 and TRBJ1-6; D not certain. Trimming took off 0 bases at V and 9 bases at J, with 10 bases between the two ends. In germline, CDR1 is SGHRS, CDR2 YFSETQ. The CDR3 contains 14 residues. CDR3 region: CASSLALGSSPLHF. In DNA, the CDR3 is TGCGCCAGCAGCTTGGCGTTGGGAAGTTCACCCCTCCACTTT.

The V gene is TRBV6-2 or TRBV6-3, the J gene TRBJ2-7; 7 nucleotides agree with TRBD1. The CDR3 is made up of 15 amino acids. Germline V lookup: CDR1 MNHEY, CDR2 SVGEGT. V was pared by 1 base and J by 3 bases, with 6 bases of the junction left unmatched. CDR3 amino acids: CASSYFRDSDYEQYF. The CDR3 coding sequence is TGTGCCAGCAGTTACTTCCGGGACAGTGACTACGAGCAGTACTTC.

The rearrangement joins TRBV19 to TRBJ2-7; either TRBD1 or TRBD2 may fit D (5 bases each). Trimming took off 3 bases at V and 3 bases at J, with 15 bases between the two ends. Looked up from germline, CDR1 is LNHDA and CDR2 is SQIVND (reference sequence). This CDR3 has 15 amino acids. CDR3 nucleotide sequence: TGTGCCAGTAGTATCGTCCGAGCAGGGAGCTACGAGCAGTACTTC. This gives the protein CASSIVRAGSYEQYF.

This clonotype has only a few counts. V usage is TRBV7-8 and J usage is TRBJ2-3, with D possibly TRBD2 on 6 matching bases. The V gene's germline CDR1 is SGHVS and CDR2 FQNEAQ. The V end was cut by 5 bases, the J end by 1 base, with 13 bases between. This CDR3 has 15 residues. CDR3 loop: CASSVWEAGTDTQYF. The CDR3 DNA reads as TGTGCCAGCAGCGTATGGGAGGCTGGCACAGATACGCAGTATTTT.

This clonotype came up many times. This chain joins TRBV11-2 and TRBJ2-1; possibly TRBD1 for D (6 bases). Germline V lookup: CDR1 SGHAT, CDR2 FQNNGV. The CDR3 is made up of 15 amino acids. Trimming left V 1 base short and J 4 bases short, with 11 bases between. This CDR3 reads CASSLATGLYNEQFF. The CDR3 DNA is TGTGCCAGCAGCTTAGCGACAGGCCTTTACAATGAGCAGTTCTTC.

V gene TRBV18 combines with J gene TRBJ2-3, with D uncertain. In germline, CDR1 is KGHSH, CDR2 LQKENI. This CDR3 region has 15 residues. Between the trimmed V and J ends, which lost 0 bases and 1 base, there was a span of 8 bases. CDR3: CASSPPYGGTDTQYF. The CDR3 bases are TGTGCCAGCTCACCACCATACGGAGGCACAGATACGCAGTATTTT. The whole variable domain, remainder taken from reference TRBV18 and TRBJ2-3, is NAGVMQNPRHLVRRRGQEARLRCSPMKGHSHVYWYRQLPEEGLKFMVYLQKENIIDESGMPKERFSAEFPKEGPSILRIQQVVRGDSAAYFCASSPPYGGTDTQYFGPGTRLTVL.

This clonotype was seen a few times. The chain combines TRBV10-1 with TRBJ1-5; TRBD1 agrees at 7 bases. The junction had 0 bases not matched to a gene; V was cut back by 0 bases and J by 7 bases. The CDR3 runs to 13 residues. Germline loops: CDR1 WNHNN, CDR2 SYGVQD (reference sequence). In DNA, the CDR3 is TGCGCCAGCAGTGAGTCAGGGGGCCAGCCCCAGCATTTT. This sequence encodes CASSESGGQPQHF.

V and J are TRBV3-1 and TRBJ1-2; 8 positions match TRBD1. Germline CDR1 LGHDT, CDR2 YNNKEL (reference sequence). Trimming removed 0 bases from V and 4 bases from J; junction bases left unmatched: 10. This CDR3 has 17 amino acids. The CDR3 DNA sequence: TGTGCCAGCAGCCAAGAGGACAGGGAAGCACCTATCTATGGCTACACCTTC. Translating gives CASSQEDREAPIYGYTF.

The chain uses TRBV3-1 and TRBJ2-7; tentative D call: TRBD1 (6 bases). The CDR3 consists of 12 residues. From germline, CDR1 is LGHDT and CDR2 YNNKEL (reference sequence). V lost 4 bases and J 2 bases, leaving 6 bases between the germline ends. The CDR3 DNA reads as TGTGCCAGCAGCCGGACAGCCTACGAGCAGTACTTC. Protein sequence: CASSRTAYEQYF.

This clonotype appeared many times. The genes are TRBV7-3 and TRBJ2-3; 9 nucleotides agree with TRBD1. Germline V lookup: CDR1 SGHTA, CDR2 FQGTGA. CDR3 size: 14 residues. Trimming cost V 3 bases and J 6 bases; bases outside gene matches: 4. CDR3 protein: CASSFGQGRDTQYF. For the CDR3, the DNA is TGTGCCAGCAGCTTTGGACAGGGGAGGGATACGCAGTATTTT. The variable domain in full, completed from reference TRBV7-3 and TRBJ2-3, reads GAGVSQTPSNKVTEKGKYVELRCDPISGHTALYWYRQSLGQGPEFLIYFQGTGAADDSGLPNDRFFAVRPEGSVSTLKIQRTERGDSAVYLCASSFGQGRDTQYFGPGTRLTVL.

In its sample, this clonotype is medium-sized. V usage is TRBV20-1 and J usage is TRBJ2-3; TRBD1 matches at 9 bases. CDR1 and CDR2 from the germline V gene are DFQATT and SNEGSKA (reference sequence). The CDR3 runs to 15 residues. CDR3 sequence: CSPRPRDRAADTQYF. The CDR3 DNA sequence: TGCAGCCCCCGCCCAAGGGACAGGGCCGCAGATACGCAGTATTTT.

Relative to its sample, this clonotype is medium-sized. V is TRBV3-1 and J is TRBJ1-5; D is undetermined. Between the trimmed V and J ends, which lost 2 bases and 0 bases, there was a span of 14 bases. The length of the CDR3 is 17 residues. The germline gives CDR1 LGHDT, CDR2 YNNKEL (reference sequence). The CDR3 nucleotides are TGTGCCAGCAGCCAAAAGGTTAGGAGTTATAGCAATCAGCCCCAGCATTTT. Its translation is CASSQKVRSYSNQPQHF.

The J gene is TRBJ2-1, the V gene TRBV25-1; a possible D gene is TRBD1 (5 bases). The germline V gene has CDR1 MGHDK and CDR2 SYGVNS. There are 14 residues in the CDR3. Deletions cut 2 bases from V and 2 bases from J, with 7 bases between. CDR3 DNA sequence: TGTGCCAGCAGTGAACCAGGGCCCTACAATGAGCAGTTCTTC. This encodes CASSEPGPYNEQFF.

There are many counts of this clonotype. The gene calls are TRBV10-2 and TRBJ1-5; perhaps TRBD1 as D (5 bases). Trimming shortened V by 7 bases and J by 0 bases, and 16 bases separated the two germline ends. Germline V gene sequence: CDR1 WSHSY, CDR2 SAAADI. The CDR3 totals 16 residues. CDR3 sequence: CASMPSGALSNQPQHF. The CDR3 DNA follows: TGCGCCAGCATGCCCTCCGGGGCCCTTAGCAATCAGCCCCAGCATTTT.

This clonotype was counted at least ten times. This chain links TRBV6-6 with TRBJ1-2; tentatively, D is TRBD1 (5 bases). Germline CDR1 and CDR2: MNHNY and SVGAGI (reference sequence). The CDR3 contains 12 residues. Trimming pared 5 bases from V and 7 bases from J, leaving 11 bases between. CDR3 bases: TGTGCCAGCAGTATCCAGGGAAGTGGCTACACCTTC. Protein product: CASSIQGSGYTF.

This clonotype has at least ten counts. The chain has TRBV29-1 and TRBJ2-3; TRBD2 matches 8 bases. Germline V gene sequence: CDR1 SQVTM, CDR2 ANQGSEA. The CDR3 extends over 14 amino acids. After removal of 4 bases from V and 6 bases from J, the junction contained 9 bases not matched to a gene. CDR3 sequence: CSVALAGHADTQYF. CDR3 DNA sequence: TGCAGCGTTGCGTTAGCGGGGCATGCCGATACGCAGTATTTT.

The V gene is TRBV7-9, the J gene TRBJ1-3, with 7 bases lining up with TRBD1. From germline, CDR1 is SEHNR and CDR2 FQNEAQ (reference sequence). V lost 5 bases, J lost 10 bases, and 11 bases stayed unmatched. The CDR3 has 14 amino acids. CDR3 protein: CASSPGDSRRTIYF. The CDR3 DNA sequence: TGTGCCAGCAGCCCGGGGGACAGCCGGCGGACCATATATTTT.

This clonotype was found a few times. The V and J genes are TRBV6-5 and TRBJ2-7, with D perhaps matching TRBD1 (6 bases). Trimming shortened V by 0 bases and J by 6 bases, and 24 bases separated the two germline ends. Looked up from germline, CDR1 is MNHEY and CDR2 is SVGAGI. The CDR3 sequence is 18 residues long. The CDR3 bases are TGTGCCAGCAGTTACTCACTGAACTCCGGGACAAGTATGTCCGAGCAGTACTTC. It translates to CASSYSLNSGTSMSEQYF.

The chain carries TRBV5-4 and TRBJ2-5; TRBD2 aligns across 10 bases. CDR1 SGHNT and CDR2 YYREEE come from the germline V gene (reference sequence). CDR3 size: 16 residues. V trimming: 3 bases; J trimming: 1 base; junction bases outside the gene matches: 6. The DNA for the CDR3 is TGTGCCAGCAGCTCGCGGGCTAGCGGGAGCCAAGAGACCCAGTACTTC. It codes for CASSSRASGSQETQYF.

In its sample, this clonotype was seen a few times. V usage is TRBV5-1 and J usage is TRBJ1-6; D call uncertain. Looked up from germline, CDR1 is SGHRS and CDR2 is YFSETQ. Between the trimmed V and J ends, which lost 2 bases and 0 bases, there was a span of 9 bases. The CDR3 consists of 16 residues. CDR3 protein: CASSFEGRSYNSPLHF. CDR3 in DNA: TGCGCCAGCAGCTTCGAAGGACGCTCCTATAATTCACCCCTCCACTTT.

There are many counts of this clonotype. V is TRBV7-9 and J is TRBJ2-1; 7 nucleotides match TRBD2. The CDR3 is made up of 16 amino acids. The J segment lost 3 bases and the V segment lost 3 bases, leaving 8 bases of the junction unmatched. Germline V gene lookup returns CDR1 SEHNR and CDR2 FQNEAQ (reference sequence). Here the CDR3 reads CASSFLLAALYNEQFF. CDR3 nucleotides: TGTGCCAGCAGCTTTCTCCTAGCGGCACTCTACAATGAGCAGTTCTTC.

The chain carries TRBV4-1 and TRBJ1-1; the D is unclear. CDR1 MGHRA and CDR2 YSYEKL come from the germline V gene. This CDR3 spans 15 amino acids. V dropped 0 bases and J dropped 4 bases, with 12 bases sitting between them. The CDR3 region is CASSQDPVWVTEAFF. In DNA, the CDR3 is TGCGCCAGCAGCCAAGATCCGGTCTGGGTCACTGAAGCTTTCTTT.

This clonotype has a count of ten or more. V usage is TRBV27 and J usage is TRBJ2-7, with 9 bases lining up with TRBD1. V lost 5 bases to trimming and J lost 4 bases; unmatched junction nucleotides: 9. In germline, CDR1 is MNHEY, CDR2 SMNVEV (reference sequence). This CDR3 is 15 amino acids long. The CDR3 spells CASSPGTGLGYEQYF. The CDR3 DNA reads TGTGCCAGCAGTCCTGGGACAGGGTTGGGTTACGAGCAGTACTTC.

This clonotype was observed a handful of times. The V call is TRBV7-2, the J call TRBJ1-4; D unclear. The CDR3 is 13 residues long. CDR1 and CDR2 (germline): SGHTA, FQGNSA. V lost 5 bases and J lost 7, with 11 bases in between. For the CDR3, the DNA is TGTGCCAGCAGCCCAGACCCGCTTGAAAAACTGTTTTTT. Translated: CASSPDPLEKLFF.

This clonotype has just one count. In nucleotides, the CDR3 is TGCAGCGTTGTCGTCAGCTCCTACAATGAGCAGTTCTTC. Amino acid sequence: CSVVVSSYNEQFF. This chain uses TRBV29-1 with TRBJ2-1; D is unclear. CDR1 is SQVTM and CDR2 is ANQGSEA in the germline V gene. The CDR3 consists of 13 residues. Trimming stripped 4 bases from V and 0 bases from J, with 7 bases between.

In this sample, this clonotype turned up a few times. The chain couples TRBV12-3 or TRBV12-4 to TRBJ2-3; D remains unclear. V was clipped by 5 bases and J by 2 bases, with 11 bases between them. The CDR3 extends over 14 amino acids. This CDR3 is CASSQQADTDTQYF. CDR3 DNA: TGTGCCAGCAGTCAGCAGGCGGACACAGATACGCAGTATTTT.

This clonotype showed up just a few times. The chain uses TRBV11-2 and TRBJ2-5; D remains ambiguous. V shed 3 bases and J shed 5 bases, with 7 bases lying between them. Germline CDR1 reads SGHAT; CDR2 reads FQNNGV. The CDR3 is 12 residues long. CDR3 region: CASSFVRETQYF. The CDR3, as DNA: TGTGCCAGCAGCTTCGTACGGGAGACCCAGTACTTC.

The chain joins TRBV6-5 to TRBJ2-3, with 12 bases fitting TRBD2. Looked up from germline, CDR1 is MNHEY and CDR2 is SVGAGI. CDR3 length equals 17 residues. Germline trimming cut 6 bases from V and 0 bases from J; bases unmatched to any gene: 7. This chain's CDR3 is CASRRLAGAFSTDTQYF. CDR3 bases: TGTGCCAGCAGACGACTAGCGGGGGCCTTTAGCACAGATACGCAGTATTTT.

The sample holds a few counts of this clonotype. The V gene is TRBV9, the J gene TRBJ1-1; D might be TRBD1 (5 bases). V lost 3 bases and J 1 base, leaving 13 bases between the germline ends. Per the germline V gene, CDR1 is SGDLS and CDR2 is YYNGEE. This CDR3 has 15 amino acids. CDR3 in DNA: TGTGCCAGCAGCGGAGGGGCAGGGAGGAACACTGAAGCTTTCTTT. Residues: CASSGGAGRNTEAFF. The full variable domain, its missing parts supplied by reference TRBV9 and TRBJ1-1, is DSGVTQTPKHLITATGQRVTLRCSPRSGDLSVYWYQQSLDQGLQFLIQYYNGEERAKGNILERFSAQQFPDLHSELNLSSLELGDSALYFCASSGGAGRNTEAFFGQGTRLTVV.